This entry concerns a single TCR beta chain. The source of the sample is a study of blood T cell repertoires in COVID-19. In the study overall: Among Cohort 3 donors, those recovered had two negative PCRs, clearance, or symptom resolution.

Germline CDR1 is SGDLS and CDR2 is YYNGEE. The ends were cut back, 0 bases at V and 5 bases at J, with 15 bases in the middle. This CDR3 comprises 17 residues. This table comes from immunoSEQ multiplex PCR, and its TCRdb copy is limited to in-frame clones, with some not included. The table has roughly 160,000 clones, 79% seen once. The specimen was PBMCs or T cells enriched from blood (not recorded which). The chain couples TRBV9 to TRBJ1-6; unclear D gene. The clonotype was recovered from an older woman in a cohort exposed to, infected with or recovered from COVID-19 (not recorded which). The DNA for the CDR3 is TGTGCCAGCAGCGTAGGGGTAGCGATAGAAGATAATTCACCCCTCCACTTT. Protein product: CASSVGVAIEDNSPLHF.